Below, one T cell receptor (beta chain) is given with its context. The assay was immunoSEQ multiplex PCR, and TCRdb's table has in-frame clones only and misses some. The sample holds 110,000 to 150,000 clones; roughly 92% are singletons and the top ten take about 10%. The ends lost 0 bases at V and 8 bases at J; junction bases unmatched: 7. Germline loops: CDR1 GTSNPN, CDR2 SVGIG (reference sequence). The CDR3 sequence is 14 residues long. The data were taken from a study of control samples from healthy donors and cancer patients. The receptor was isolated from a young man in good health. The sequenced material came from blood. The chain couples TRBV30 to TRBJ1-2; 9 bases fit TRBD1. CDR3 nucleotide sequence: TGTGCCTGGAGTGTAAATATGGGACAGGGAGGCTACACCTTC. This encodes CAWSVNMGQGGYTF. Full variable domain (outside the CDR3, taken from reference TRBV30 and TRBJ1-2): SQTIHQWPATLVQPVGSPLSLECTVEGTSNPNLYWYRQAAGRGLQLLFYSVGIGQISSEVPQNLSASRPQDRQFILSSKKLLLSDSGFYLCAWSVNMGQGGYTFGSGTRLTVV.